This T cell receptor (beta chain) is from a study of cytomegalovirus exposure and HLA in healthy donors. Study in general: Some 80 million unique TCR sequences came from HLA-typed donors in an early release. Regarding the study as a whole: Common viral pathogens were later found to be apparently linked to several of the most significant clusters.

As concerns this clone: The antigen remains undetermined.

A multiplex PCR was run with 60 Vbeta primers and 13 Jbeta primers. The table came from immunoSEQ multiplex PCR; TCRdb's copy has only in-frame clones and leaves some out. The table lists under 200,000 clones, nearly 80% of them singletons. Per germline, CDR1 MGHRA and CDR2 YSYEKL. The CDR3 consists of 18 residues. With 0 bases removed from V and 0 bases from J, the gap between germline ends came to 16 bases. The sample taken for sequencing was PBMCs. V usage is TRBV4-1 and J usage is TRBJ2-3; D is unclear. The receptor was derived from a young woman in good health and CMV-seropositive. CDR3 sequence reads: CASSQDFPMSSSTDTQYF. CDR3 coding DNA: TGCGCCAGCAGCCAAGATTTTCCAATGAGTAGTAGCACAGATACGCAGTATTTT.